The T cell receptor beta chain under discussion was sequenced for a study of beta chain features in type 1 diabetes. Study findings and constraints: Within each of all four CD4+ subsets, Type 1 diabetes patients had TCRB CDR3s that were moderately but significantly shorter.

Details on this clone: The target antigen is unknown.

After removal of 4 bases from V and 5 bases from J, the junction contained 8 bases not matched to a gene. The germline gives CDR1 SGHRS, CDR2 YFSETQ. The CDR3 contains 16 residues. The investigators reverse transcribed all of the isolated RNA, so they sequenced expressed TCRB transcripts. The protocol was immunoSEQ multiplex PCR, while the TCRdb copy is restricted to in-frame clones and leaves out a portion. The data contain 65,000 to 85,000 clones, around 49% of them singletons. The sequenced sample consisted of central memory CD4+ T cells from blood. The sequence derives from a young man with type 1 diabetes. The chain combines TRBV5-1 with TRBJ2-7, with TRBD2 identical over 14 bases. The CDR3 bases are TGCGCCAGCAGCCTACGGACTAGCGGGGGGCCAGACGAGCAGTACTTC. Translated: CASSLRTSGGPDEQYF.